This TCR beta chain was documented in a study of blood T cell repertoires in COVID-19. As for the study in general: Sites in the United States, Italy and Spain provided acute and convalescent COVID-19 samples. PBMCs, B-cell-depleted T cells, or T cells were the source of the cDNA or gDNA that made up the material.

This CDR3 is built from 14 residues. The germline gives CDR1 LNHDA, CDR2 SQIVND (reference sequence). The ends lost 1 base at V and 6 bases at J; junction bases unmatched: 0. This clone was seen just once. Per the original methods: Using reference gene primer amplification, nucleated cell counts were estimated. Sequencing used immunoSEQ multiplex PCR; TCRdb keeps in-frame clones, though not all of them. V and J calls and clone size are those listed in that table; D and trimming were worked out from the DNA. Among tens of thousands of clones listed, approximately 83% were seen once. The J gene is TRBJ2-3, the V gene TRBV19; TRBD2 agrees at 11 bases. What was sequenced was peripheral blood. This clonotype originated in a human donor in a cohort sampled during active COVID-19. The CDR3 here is CASSIGLAGDTQYF. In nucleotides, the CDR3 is TGTGCCAGTAGTATAGGACTAGCGGGGGATACGCAGTATTTT.